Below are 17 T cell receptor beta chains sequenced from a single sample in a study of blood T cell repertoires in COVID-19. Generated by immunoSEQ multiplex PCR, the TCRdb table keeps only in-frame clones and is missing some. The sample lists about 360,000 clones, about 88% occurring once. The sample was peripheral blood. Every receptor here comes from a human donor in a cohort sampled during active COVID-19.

The chain's CDR3 is CAITQGGAGELFF. The CDR3 DNA reads TGTGCCATCACCCAGGGAGGGGCCGGGGAGCTGTTTTTT. The V and J genes are TRBV10-3 and TRBJ2-2; TRBD2 matches 7 bases. This CDR3 is built from 13 residues. Germline CDR1 ENHRY, CDR2 SYGVKD. The V and J ends lost 7 bases and 6 bases, in that order; junction bases with no gene match: 5.

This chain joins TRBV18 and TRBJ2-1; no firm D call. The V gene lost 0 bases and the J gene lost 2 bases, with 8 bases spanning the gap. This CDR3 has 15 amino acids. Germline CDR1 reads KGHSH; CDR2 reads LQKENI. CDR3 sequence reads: CASSPPASAYNEQFF. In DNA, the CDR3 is TGTGCCAGCTCACCACCGGCAAGCGCCTACAATGAGCAGTTCTTC.

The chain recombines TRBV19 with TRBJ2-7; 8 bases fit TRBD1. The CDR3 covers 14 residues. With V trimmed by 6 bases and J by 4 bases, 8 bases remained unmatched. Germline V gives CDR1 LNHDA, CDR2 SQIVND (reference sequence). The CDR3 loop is CASSWTGRLYEQYF. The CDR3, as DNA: TGTGCCAGTAGCTGGACAGGGCGACTTTACGAGCAGTACTTC.

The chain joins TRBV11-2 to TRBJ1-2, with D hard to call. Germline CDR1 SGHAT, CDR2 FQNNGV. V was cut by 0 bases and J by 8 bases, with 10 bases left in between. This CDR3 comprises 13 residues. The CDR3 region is CASSLDPIRGYTF. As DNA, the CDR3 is TGTGCCAGCAGCTTAGATCCTATCAGGGGCTACACCTTC. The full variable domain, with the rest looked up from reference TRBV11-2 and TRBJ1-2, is EAGVAQSPRYKIIEKRQSVAFWCNPISGHATLYWYQQILGQGPKLLIQFQNNGVVDDSQLPKDRFSAERLKGVDSTLKIQPAKLEDSAVYLCASSLDPIRGYTFGSGTRLTVV.

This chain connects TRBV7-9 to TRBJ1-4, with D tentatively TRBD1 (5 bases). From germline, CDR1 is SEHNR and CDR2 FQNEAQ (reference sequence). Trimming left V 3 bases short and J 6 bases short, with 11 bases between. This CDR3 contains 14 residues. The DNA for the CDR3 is TGTGCCAGCAGCTTTGGTCAGGGCGATGAAAAACTGTTTTTT. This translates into CASSFGQGDEKLFF.

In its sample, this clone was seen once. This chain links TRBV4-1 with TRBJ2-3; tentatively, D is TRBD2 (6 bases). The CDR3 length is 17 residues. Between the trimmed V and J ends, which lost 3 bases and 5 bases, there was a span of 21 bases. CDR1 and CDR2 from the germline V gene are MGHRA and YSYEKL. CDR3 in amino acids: CASSQLTGTREQDTQYF. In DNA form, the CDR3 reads TGCGCCAGCAGCCAGCTCACCGGGACTCGCGAGCAAGATACGCAGTATTTT.

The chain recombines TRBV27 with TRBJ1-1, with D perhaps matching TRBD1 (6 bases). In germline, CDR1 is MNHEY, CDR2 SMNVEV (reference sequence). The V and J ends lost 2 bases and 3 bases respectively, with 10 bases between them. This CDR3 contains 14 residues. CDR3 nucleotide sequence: TGTGCCAGCAGTTTAGTCGCAGGGGACACTGAAGCTTTCTTT. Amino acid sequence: CASSLVAGDTEAFF.

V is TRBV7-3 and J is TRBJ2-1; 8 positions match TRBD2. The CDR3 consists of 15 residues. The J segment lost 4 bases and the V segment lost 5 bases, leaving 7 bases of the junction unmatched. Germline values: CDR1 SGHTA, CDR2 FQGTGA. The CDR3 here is CASSRAGGMYNEQFF. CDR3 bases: TGTGCCAGCAGCCGGGCGGGGGGCATGTACAATGAGCAGTTCTTC.

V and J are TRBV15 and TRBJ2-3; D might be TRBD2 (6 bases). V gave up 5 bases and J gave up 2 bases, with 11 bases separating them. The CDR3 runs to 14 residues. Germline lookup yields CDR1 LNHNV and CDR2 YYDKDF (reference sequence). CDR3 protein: CATSRGLFTDTQYF. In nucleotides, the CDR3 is TGTGCCACCAGCCGGGGACTGTTCACAGATACGCAGTATTTT.

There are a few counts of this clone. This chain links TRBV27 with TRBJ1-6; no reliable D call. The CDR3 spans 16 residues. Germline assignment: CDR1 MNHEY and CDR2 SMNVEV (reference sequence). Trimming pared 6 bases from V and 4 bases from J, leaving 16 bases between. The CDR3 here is CASRAPDNPYNSPLHF. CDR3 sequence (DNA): TGTGCCAGCAGGGCCCCAGACAACCCATATAATTCACCCCTCCACTTT.

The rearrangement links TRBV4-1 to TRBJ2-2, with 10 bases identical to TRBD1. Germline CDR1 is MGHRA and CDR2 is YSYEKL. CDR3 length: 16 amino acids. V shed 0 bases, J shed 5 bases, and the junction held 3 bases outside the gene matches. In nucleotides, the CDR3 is TGCGCCAGCAGCCAAGAAGGGACAGGGGTAACCGGGGAGCTGTTTTTT. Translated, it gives CASSQEGTGVTGELFF.

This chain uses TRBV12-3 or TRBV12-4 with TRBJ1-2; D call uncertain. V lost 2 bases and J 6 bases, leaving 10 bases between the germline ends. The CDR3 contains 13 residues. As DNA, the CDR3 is TGTGCCAGCAGTTTATTCCGGGAAGATGGCTACACCTTC. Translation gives CASSLFREDGYTF.

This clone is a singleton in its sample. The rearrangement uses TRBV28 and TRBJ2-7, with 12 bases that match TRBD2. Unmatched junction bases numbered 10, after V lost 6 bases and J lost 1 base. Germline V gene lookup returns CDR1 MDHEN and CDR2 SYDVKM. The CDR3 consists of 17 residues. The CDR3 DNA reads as TGTGCCAGCAGCTCTAGCGGGAGGGCCTTTTTTTCCTACGAGCAGTACTTC. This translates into CASSSSGRAFFSYEQYF.

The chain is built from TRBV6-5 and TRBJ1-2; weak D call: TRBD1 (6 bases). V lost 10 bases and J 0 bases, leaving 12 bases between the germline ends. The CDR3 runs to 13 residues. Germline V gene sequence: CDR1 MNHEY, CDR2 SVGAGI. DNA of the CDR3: TGTGCCATCCAGGGGACGGCTAACTATGGCTACACCTTC. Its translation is CAIQGTANYGYTF.

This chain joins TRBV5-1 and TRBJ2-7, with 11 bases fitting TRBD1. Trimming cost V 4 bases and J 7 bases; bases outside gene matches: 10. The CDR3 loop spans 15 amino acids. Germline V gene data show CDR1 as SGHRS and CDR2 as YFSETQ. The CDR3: CASSPFGQGAGEQYF. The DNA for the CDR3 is TGCGCCAGCAGCCCATTTGGACAGGGGGCAGGGGAGCAGTACTTC.

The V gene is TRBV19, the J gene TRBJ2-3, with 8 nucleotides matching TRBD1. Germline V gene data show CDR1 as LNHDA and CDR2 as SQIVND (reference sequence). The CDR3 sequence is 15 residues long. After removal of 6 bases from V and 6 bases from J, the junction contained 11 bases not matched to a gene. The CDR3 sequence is CASSPPQGGLDTQYF. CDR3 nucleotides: TGTGCCAGTAGCCCCCCACAGGGGGGATTGGATACGCAGTATTTT.

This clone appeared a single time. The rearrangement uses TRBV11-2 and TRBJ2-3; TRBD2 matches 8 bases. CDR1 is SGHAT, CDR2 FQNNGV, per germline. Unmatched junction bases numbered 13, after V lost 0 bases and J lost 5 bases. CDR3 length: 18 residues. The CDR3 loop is CASSLDGVGGGPGDTQYF. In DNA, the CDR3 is TGTGCCAGCAGCTTAGATGGGGTTGGCGGGGGGCCAGGAGATACGCAGTATTTT.